This entry features one TCR beta chain sequence. Amplified TCR beta CDR3 regions came from RNA transcripts. HTBI primers were employed in a first-round RT-PCR of the TCR CDR3. Using its own MiXCR run on the multiplex PCR reads, TCRdb lists one record per CDR3 protein. Among some 720,000 distinct CDR3 sequences, roughly 15% were seen once, and the ten largest hold under 8.5%. The CDR3 length is 12 residues. The germline CDR1 and CDR2 sequences are MNHEY and SVGAGI. The V end lost 4 bases, the J end lost 9 bases, and 10 bases lay between the germline ends. These data are taken from a study of T cells in Graves' hyperthyroidism and ophthalmopathy. Hyperthyroidism in the patients, aged 18 to 65, was newly diagnosed and under 2 months in duration.

The receptor comes from a man aged 18 to 30 with Graves' hyperthyroidism. Sequencing used blood. This sequence joins TRBV6-5 and TRBJ2-1; TRBD2 might be the D (6 bases). The CDR3 DNA is TGTGCCAGCAGTTCGGAACTAGCTGAGCAGTTCTTC. It translates to CASSSELAEQFF.